These T cell receptor beta chains were read from a single sample in a study of T-cell reconstitution after alpha-beta-depleted transplantation in children. TCRdb reprocessed the PCR reads with MiXCR, giving one entry per CDR3 protein. The repertoire holds 280,000 or so distinct CDR3 sequences, approximately 10% seen once, with around 20% in the top ten. Sample: peripheral blood, taken 180 days after TCRalphabeta/CD19-depleted stem cell transplant. Receptors originate from a male patient between 2 and 15 years old who had a stem cell transplant for chronic granulomatous disease, so the T cells may come from the graft donor. CDR3s include the opening cysteine and the closing phenylalanine or tryptophan. The D gene is left open where the match is weak. Clone size is shown for a subset of rows, as once, few, many or a class of expanded clone.

abundance	v_gene	j_gene	d_gene	CDR3nt	CDR3aa
many	TRBV20-1	TRBJ1-3	NA	TGCAGTGCTAGATATCCAGGACCCTCTGGAAACACCATATATTTT	CSARYPGPSGNTIYF
many	TRBV29-1	TRBJ1-1	NA	TGCAGCGTTGCACCGGGACTGAGGACGAACACTGAAGCTTTCTTT	CSVAPGLRTNTEAFF
few	TRBV30	TRBJ2-7	TRBD1	TGTGCCTGTTCCGGGACAGGGAGATACGAGCAGTACTTC	CACSGTGRYEQYF
many	TRBV14	TRBJ1-2	NA	TGTGCCAGCAGCCAAGGGGCAGGGAATGGCTACACCTTC	CASSQGAGNGYTF
many	TRBV24-1	TRBJ2-6	NA	TGTGCCACCAGTGAAACGACAGGAACTGGGGCCAACGTCCTGACTTTC	CATSETTGTGANVLTF
many	TRBV9	TRBJ2-2	TRBD1	TGTGCCAGCAGCGTATCCCTATTTGGACAGGGCGGCGGGGAGCTGTTTTTT	CASSVSLFGQGGGELFF
many	TRBV28	TRBJ2-7	NA	TGTGCCAGCAGTCCGGACGGACACGAGCAGTACTTC	CASSPDGHEQYF
many	TRBV28	TRBJ2-1	NA	TGTGCCAGCAGTTTATGGGGGGTCTTCCGGAGCTCCTACAATGAGCAGTTCTTC	CASSLWGVFRSSYNEQFF
few	TRBV18	TRBJ2-5	TRBD2	TGTGCCAGCTCACCACCAGTCGGAGCGGGAGGGCCTGGAGAGACCCAGTACTTC	CASSPPVGAGGPGETQYF
many	TRBV29-1	TRBJ2-7	NA	TGCAGCGTTGAGCTGGCGAACTCCTACGAGCAGTACTTC	CSVELANSYEQYF
many	TRBV28	TRBJ2-7	TRBD1	TGTGCCAGCATATTGACAGGGAGAGACGAGCAGTACTTC	CASILTGRDEQYF
many	TRBV5-1	TRBJ2-1	NA	TGCGCCAGCAGCCTTAGTTGGGATGAGCAGTTCTTC	CASSLSWDEQFF
many	TRBV12-3/TRBV12-4	TRBJ2-1	TRBD1	TGTGCCAGCACCCCCCGGGACAGCAATGAGCAGTTCTTC	CASTPRDSNEQFF
many	TRBV30	TRBJ2-7	NA	TGTGCCTGGGATGCCGTTGGGATCGAGCAGTACTTC	CAWDAVGIEQYF
NA	TRBV28	TRBJ2-5	NA	TGTGCCAGCAGTCCACCCGCGGAAGAAGAGACCCAGTACTTC	CASSPPAEEETQYF
many	TRBV5-5	TRBJ2-3	TRBD1	TGTGCCAGCAGCCAGGGGACAGGGGGGAAAGATACGCAGTATTTT	CASSQGTGGKDTQYF
many	TRBV20-1	TRBJ2-1	NA	TGCAGTGCTAGGGGCCGGACCGACTCTTACTCCTCCTACAATGAGCAGTTCTTC	CSARGRTDSYSSYNEQFF
many	TRBV20-1	TRBJ2-7	NA	TGCAGTGCTAGAGACCCCGACCCCTACGAGCAGTACTTC	CSARDPDPYEQYF
many	TRBV5-6	TRBJ2-3	NA	TGTGCCAGCAGCTTGACCGGGTACGCAGATACGCAGTATTTT	CASSLTGYADTQYF
many	TRBV28	TRBJ2-7	NA	TGTGCCAGCAGCCACGCAGGGGCAGGGCTAGCCTACGAGCAGTACTTC	CASSHAGAGLAYEQYF
few	TRBV28	TRBJ1-6	NA	TGTGCCAGCAGTTTAATGGGGGCTGGTGAATCACCCCTCCACTTT	CASSLMGAGESPLHF
many	TRBV12-3/TRBV12-4	TRBJ2-7	TRBD2	TGTGCCAGCAGCCACGGGAGGACTGCTTACGAGCAGTACTTC	CASSHGRTAYEQYF
many	TRBV3-1	TRBJ2-2	NA	TGTGCCAGCATCCCCAACCGGGGCGCCGGGGAGCTGTTTTTT	CASIPNRGAGELFF
NA	TRBV18	TRBJ2-7	TRBD2	TGTGCCAGCTCACCACGGCTTGAGCGGGGTGTTTTGGAGCAGTACTTC	CASSPRLERGVLEQYF
many	TRBV5-1	TRBJ2-3	NA	TGCGCCAGCAGCTTTAGGGTCCCTCTAACTAGCACAGATACGCAGTATTTT	CASSFRVPLTSTDTQYF
many	TRBV20-1	TRBJ2-3	TRBD1	TGCAGTGCGACCCGACAGGGAGAAGATACGCAGTATTTT	CSATRQGEDTQYF
many	TRBV15	TRBJ2-3	NA	TGTGCCACCAGCAGAGATCTGAGCACAGATACGCAGTATTTT	CATSRDLSTDTQYF
many	TRBV5-1	TRBJ2-6	TRBD1	TGCGCCAGCAGCCTTCCGACAGGGTCTGGGGCCAACGTCCTGACTTTC	CASSLPTGSGANVLTF
many	TRBV12-5	TRBJ2-3	NA	NA	CASLCKWGGSRVWQYF
many	TRBV29-1	TRBJ1-1	NA	TGCAGCGTTGTAGTAGTCCTCAATGAAGCTTTCTTT	CSVVVVLNEAFF
many	TRBV5-1	TRBJ2-2	TRBD1	TGCGCCAGCAGCTTGGCCGGGACAGGGAACACCGGGGAGCTGTTTTTT	CASSLAGTGNTGELFF
few	TRBV12-5	TRBJ1-5	NA	TGTGCTAGTGGTTTTCAATTCGGTCAGCCCCAGCATTTT	CASGFQFGQPQHF
many	TRBV29-1	TRBJ1-4	NA	TGCAGCGTTGAGGGGCCCGAAGGCCTTGAAAAACTGTTTTTT	CSVEGPEGLEKLFF
many	TRBV9	TRBJ1-6	NA	TGTGCCAGCAGCAGTACGTGGCCCCAATATAATTCACCCCTCCACTTT	CASSSTWPQYNSPLHF